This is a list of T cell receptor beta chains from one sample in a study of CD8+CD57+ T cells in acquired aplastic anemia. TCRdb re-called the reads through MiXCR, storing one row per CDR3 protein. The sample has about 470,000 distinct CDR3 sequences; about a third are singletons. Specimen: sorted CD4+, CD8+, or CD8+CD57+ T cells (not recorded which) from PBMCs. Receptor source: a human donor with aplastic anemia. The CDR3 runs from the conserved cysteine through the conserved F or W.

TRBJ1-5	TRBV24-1	CASTGTGSYRPQHF
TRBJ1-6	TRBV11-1	CASRSRNGTGIRFYNSPLHF
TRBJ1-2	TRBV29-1	CSVDIGTGTNYGYTF
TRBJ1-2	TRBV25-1	CASSPGGTRGRRGYTF
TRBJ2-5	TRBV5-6	CASSTAGARETQYF
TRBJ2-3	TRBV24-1	CATSDRLAGGPDTQYF
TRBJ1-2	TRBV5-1	CASSLEGAAGYTF
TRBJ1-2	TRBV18	CASSPTREANYGYTF
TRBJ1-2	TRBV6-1	CASSGGLFYGYTF
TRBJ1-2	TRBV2	CASSEERRYGYTF
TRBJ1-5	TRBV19	CASSRDRYSDQPQHF
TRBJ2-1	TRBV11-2	CASSLGFPGSEQFF
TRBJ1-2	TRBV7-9	CASSPPPGNGYTF
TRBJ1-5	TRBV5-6	CASSLGRGAGVSNQPQHF
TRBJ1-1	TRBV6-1	CASSARGLFGTEAFF
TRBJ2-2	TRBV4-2	CASSPHPSGSEQGELFF
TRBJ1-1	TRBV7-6	CASSLWRGDQNTEAFF
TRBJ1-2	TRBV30	CAWRPGPDGYTF
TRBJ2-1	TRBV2	CASNTPGPYNEQFF
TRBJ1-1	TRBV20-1	CSAPQGNTEAFF
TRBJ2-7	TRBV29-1	CSVASKAGAGEQYF
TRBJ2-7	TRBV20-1	CSGGQGNYEQYF
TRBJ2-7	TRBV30	CAGTTETYEQHF
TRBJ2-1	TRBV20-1	CSALGLAGPSYNEQFF
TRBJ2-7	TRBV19	CASSETSGMSYEQYF
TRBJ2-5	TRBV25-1	CASSEWTGGPQETQYF
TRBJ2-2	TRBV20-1	CSARGGTSGMNTGELFF
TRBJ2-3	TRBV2	CASSQRLGDTQYF
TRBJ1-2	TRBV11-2	CASSFLIRQRDGYTF
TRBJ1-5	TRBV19	CASSIADQPQHF
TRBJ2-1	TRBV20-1	CSASDRDATSYNEQFF